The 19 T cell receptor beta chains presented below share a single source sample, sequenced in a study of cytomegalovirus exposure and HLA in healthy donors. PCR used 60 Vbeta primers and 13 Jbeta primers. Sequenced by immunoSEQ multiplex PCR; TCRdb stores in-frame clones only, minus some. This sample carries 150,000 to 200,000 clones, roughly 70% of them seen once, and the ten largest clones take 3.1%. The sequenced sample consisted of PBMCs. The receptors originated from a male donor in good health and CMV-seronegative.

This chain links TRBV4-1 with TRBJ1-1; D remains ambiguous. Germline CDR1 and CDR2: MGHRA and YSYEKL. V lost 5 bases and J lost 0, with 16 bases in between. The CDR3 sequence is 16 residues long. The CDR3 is CASSSPQTVMNTEAFF. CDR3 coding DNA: TGCGCCAGCAGCTCTCCACAGACGGTTATGAACACTGAAGCTTTCTTT.

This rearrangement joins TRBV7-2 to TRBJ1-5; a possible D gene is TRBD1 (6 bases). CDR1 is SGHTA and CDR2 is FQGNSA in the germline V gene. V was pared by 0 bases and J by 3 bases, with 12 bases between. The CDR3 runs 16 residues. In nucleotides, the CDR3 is TGTGCCAGCAGCTTAGCGGTCCGGGGGGCCAATCAGCCCCAGCATTTT. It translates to CASSLAVRGANQPQHF.

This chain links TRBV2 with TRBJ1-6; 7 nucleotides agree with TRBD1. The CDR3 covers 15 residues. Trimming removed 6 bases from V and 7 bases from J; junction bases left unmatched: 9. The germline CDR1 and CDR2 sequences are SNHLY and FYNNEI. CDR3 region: CASSPQGRKNSPLHF. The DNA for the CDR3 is TGTGCCAGCAGCCCACAGGGGCGGAAGAATTCACCCCTCCACTTT.

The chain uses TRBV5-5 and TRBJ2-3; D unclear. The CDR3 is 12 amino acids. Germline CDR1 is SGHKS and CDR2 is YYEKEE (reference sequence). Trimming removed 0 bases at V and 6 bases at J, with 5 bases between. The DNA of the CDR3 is TGTGCCAGCAGCTTGGCCGGGGATACGCAGTATTTT. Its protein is CASSLAGDTQYF.

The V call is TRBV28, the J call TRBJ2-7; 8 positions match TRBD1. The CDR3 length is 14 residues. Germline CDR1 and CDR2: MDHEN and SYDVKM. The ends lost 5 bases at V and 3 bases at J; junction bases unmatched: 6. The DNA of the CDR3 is TGTGCCAGCAGTCTCGGACAGGGAGGCTACGAGCAGTACTTC. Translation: CASSLGQGGYEQYF.

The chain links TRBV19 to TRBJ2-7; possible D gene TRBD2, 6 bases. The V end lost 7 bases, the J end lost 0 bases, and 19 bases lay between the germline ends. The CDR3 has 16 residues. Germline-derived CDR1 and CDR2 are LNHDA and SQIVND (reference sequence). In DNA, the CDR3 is TGTGCCAGTAAACTGCGGGAAACAGGCGACTCCTACGAGCAGTACTTC. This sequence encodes CASKLRETGDSYEQYF.

The CDR3 region has the DNA TGTGCCAGCAGCTTACTGCAGTACGAGCAGTACTTC. Its translation: CASSLLQYEQYF. This rearrangement joins TRBV7-2 to TRBJ2-7; D gene unclear. Trimming took off 2 bases at V and 4 bases at J, with 6 bases between the two ends. The CDR3 is 12 residues long. CDR1 is SGHTA and CDR2 is FQGNSA in the germline V gene.

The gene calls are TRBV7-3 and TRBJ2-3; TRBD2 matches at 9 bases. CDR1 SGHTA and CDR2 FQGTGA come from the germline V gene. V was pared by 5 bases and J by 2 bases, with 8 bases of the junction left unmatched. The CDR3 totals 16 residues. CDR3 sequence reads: CASSLSAGGITDTQYF. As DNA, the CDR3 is TGTGCCAGCAGCCTTTCGGCGGGGGGGATCACAGATACGCAGTATTTT.

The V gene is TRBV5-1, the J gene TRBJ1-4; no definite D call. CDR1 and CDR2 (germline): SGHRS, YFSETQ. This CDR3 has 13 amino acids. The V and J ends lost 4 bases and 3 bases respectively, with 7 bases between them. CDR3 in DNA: TGCGCCAGCAGCCGCGGGGCTAATGAAAAACTGTTTTTT. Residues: CASSRGANEKLFF.

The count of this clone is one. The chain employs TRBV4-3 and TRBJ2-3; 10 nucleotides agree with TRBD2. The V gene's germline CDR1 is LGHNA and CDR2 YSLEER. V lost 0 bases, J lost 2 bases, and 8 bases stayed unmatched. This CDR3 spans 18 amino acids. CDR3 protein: CASSQDGTSASYTDTQYF. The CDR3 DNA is TGCGCCAGCAGCCAAGATGGGACTAGCGCTAGCTACACAGATACGCAGTATTTT.

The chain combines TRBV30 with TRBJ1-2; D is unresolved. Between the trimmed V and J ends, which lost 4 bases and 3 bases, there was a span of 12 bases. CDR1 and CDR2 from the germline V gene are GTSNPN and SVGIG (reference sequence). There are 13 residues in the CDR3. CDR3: CAWTFDYYYGYTF. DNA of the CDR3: TGTGCCTGGACCTTTGATTACTACTATGGCTACACCTTC.

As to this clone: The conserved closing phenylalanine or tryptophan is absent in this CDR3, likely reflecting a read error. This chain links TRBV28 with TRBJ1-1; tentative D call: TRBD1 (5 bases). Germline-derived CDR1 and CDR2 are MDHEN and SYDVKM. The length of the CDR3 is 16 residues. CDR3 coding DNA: TGTGCCAGCAGTTGGGGTCCAGGGCGCTGGACTACTGGAGCTTTCTCT. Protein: CASSWGPGRWTTGAFS.

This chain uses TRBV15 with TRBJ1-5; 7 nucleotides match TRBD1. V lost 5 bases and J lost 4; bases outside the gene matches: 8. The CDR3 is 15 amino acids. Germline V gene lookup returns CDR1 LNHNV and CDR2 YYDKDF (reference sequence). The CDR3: CATSGLTGENQPQHF. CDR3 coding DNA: TGTGCCACCAGCGGACTAACAGGGGAAAATCAGCCCCAGCATTTT.

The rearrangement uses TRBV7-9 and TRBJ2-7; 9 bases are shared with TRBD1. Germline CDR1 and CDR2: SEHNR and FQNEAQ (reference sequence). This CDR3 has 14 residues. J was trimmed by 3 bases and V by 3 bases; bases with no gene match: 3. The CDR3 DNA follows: TGTGCCAGCAGCTTCGGGACAGGGAACTACGAGCAGTACTTC. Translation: CASSFGTGNYEQYF.

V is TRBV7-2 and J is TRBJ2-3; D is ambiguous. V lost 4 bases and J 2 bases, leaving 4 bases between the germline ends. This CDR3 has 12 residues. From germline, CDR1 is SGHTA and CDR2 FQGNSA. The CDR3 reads CASSSYTDTQYF. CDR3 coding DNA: TGTGCCAGCAGCTCCTACACAGATACGCAGTATTTT. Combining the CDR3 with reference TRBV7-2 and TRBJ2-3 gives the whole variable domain GAGVSQSPSNKVTEKGKDVELRCDPISGHTALYWYRQSLGQGLEFLIYFQGNSAPDKSGLPSDRFSAERTGGSVSTLTIQRTQQEDSAVYLCASSSYTDTQYFGPGTRLTVL.

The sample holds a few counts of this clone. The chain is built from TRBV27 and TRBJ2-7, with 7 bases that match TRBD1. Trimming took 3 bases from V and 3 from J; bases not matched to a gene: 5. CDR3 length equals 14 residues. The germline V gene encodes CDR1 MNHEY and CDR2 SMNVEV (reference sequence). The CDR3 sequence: CASSFKSGGYEQYF. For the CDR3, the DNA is TGTGCCAGCAGTTTCAAATCAGGGGGCTACGAGCAGTACTTC.

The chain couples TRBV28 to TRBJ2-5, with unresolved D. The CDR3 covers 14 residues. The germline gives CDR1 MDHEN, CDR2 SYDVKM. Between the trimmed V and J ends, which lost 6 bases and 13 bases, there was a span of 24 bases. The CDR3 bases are TGTGCCAGCAGCGAAACCCCCGGGTCTCCCCTGGGGTACTTC. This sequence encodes CASSETPGSPLGYF.

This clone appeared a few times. The DNA for the CDR3 is TGTGCCAGCAGTGTCGGACATACAACTAATGAAAAACTGTTTTTT. It is translated as CASSVGHTTNEKLFF. This rearrangement joins TRBV6-5 to TRBJ1-4, with D perhaps matching TRBD1 (5 bases). V was trimmed by 5 bases and J by 0 bases, leaving 10 bases between them. This CDR3 contains 15 residues. The germline V gene encodes CDR1 MNHEY and CDR2 SVGAGI.

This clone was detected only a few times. CDR3 bases: TGTGCCAGCAGCTTGGCCAGGGCGTTTGGGTTCGCGAACACTGAAGCTTTCTTT. This gives the protein CASSLARAFGFANTEAFF. The rearrangement joins TRBV5-5 to TRBJ1-1; a possible D gene is TRBD1 (5 bases). The CDR3 sequence is 18 residues long. V dropped 0 bases and J dropped 1 base, with 19 bases sitting between them. The germline V gene has CDR1 SGHKS and CDR2 YYEKEE (reference sequence).